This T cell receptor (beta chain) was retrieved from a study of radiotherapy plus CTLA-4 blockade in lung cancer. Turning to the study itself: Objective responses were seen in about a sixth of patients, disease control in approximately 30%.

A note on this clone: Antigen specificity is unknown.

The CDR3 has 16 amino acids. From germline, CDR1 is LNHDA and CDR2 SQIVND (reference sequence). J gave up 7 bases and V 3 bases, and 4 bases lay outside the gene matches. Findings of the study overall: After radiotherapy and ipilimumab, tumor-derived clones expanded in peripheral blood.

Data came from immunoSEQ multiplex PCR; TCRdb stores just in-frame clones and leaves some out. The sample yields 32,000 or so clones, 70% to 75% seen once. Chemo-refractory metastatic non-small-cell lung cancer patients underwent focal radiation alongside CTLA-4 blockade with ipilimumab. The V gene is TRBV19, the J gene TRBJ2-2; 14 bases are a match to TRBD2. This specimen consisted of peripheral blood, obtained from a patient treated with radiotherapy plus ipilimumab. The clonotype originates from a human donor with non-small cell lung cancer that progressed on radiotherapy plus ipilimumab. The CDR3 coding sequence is TGTGCCAGTAGTATTGTCGGACTAGCGGGAGGCGGGGAGCTGTTTTTT. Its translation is CASSIVGLAGGGELFF.